A single sample gave rise to the 8 T cell receptor beta chains below, sequenced in a study of blood T cell repertoires in COVID-19 (dated by TCRdb to 2019 to 2021). Libraries were made using the immunoSEQ multiplex PCR assay. TCRdb retrieved this table from immuneACCESS and kept in-frame rearrangements only. Not all clones are present; in checked studies, unresolved V genes account for under half, and no reason is known for the remainder. For this sample the table gives over 55,000 clones, of which roughly 84% were detected only once. The ten largest clones take up roughly 9.2% of the sample. The sequenced sample consisted of peripheral blood. These receptor sequences come from a man aged 50-59 years with active COVID-19.

The chain is built from TRBV6-2 or TRBV6-3 and TRBJ2-3; 12 nucleotides line up with TRBD2. Trimming removed 2 bases from V and 3 bases from J; junction bases left unmatched: 3. This CDR3 comprises 16 residues. Germline values: CDR1 MNHEY, CDR2 SVGEGT. The CDR3, as DNA: TGTGCCAGCAGTTACGGACTAGCGGGGAATACAGATACGCAGTATTTT. Protein product: CASSYGLAGNTDTQYF.

This clone was detected only a few times. The gene calls are TRBV12-5 and TRBJ1-2; D gene unclear. The germline gives CDR1 LGHNT, CDR2 FRNRAP. CDR3 length equals 15 residues. V was cut by 2 bases and J by 4 bases, with 14 bases left in between. The CDR3, as DNA: TGTGCTAGTGGTTTGTCCTTACAGTGGCCCTATGGCTACACCTTC. This codes for CASGLSLQWPYGYTF.

The rearrangement links TRBV19 to TRBJ2-3, with a weak D call TRBD2 (7 bases). V was cut by 4 bases and J by 7 bases, with 18 bases left in between. The CDR3 loop spans 15 amino acids. Looked up from germline, CDR1 is LNHDA and CDR2 is SQIVND (reference sequence). The DNA for the CDR3 is TGTGCCAGTAGTACCCGGGGGGCACGCGGGAATACGCAGTATTTT. This gives the protein CASSTRGARGNTQYF.

The table lists this clone with a count of one. This chain uses TRBV15 with TRBJ1-1, with D unresolved. Germline-derived CDR1 and CDR2 are LNHNV and YYDKDF (reference sequence). CDR3 length: 12 residues. V shed 0 bases and J shed 5 bases, with 4 bases lying between them. CDR3 DNA: TGTGCCACCAGCAGAGATCAGACTGAAGCTTTCTTT. It yields the protein CATSRDQTEAFF.

The chain employs TRBV10-3 and TRBJ2-1; 15 bases agree with TRBD2. This CDR3 has 16 residues. The V gene end was trimmed by 8 bases and the J gene end by 9 bases; junction bases not matched to a gene: 11. Germline V gene data show CDR1 as ENHRY and CDR2 as SYGVKD. The CDR3 sequence is CAISGTGTSGGSEQFF. In nucleotides, the CDR3 is TGTGCCATCTCAGGCACCGGGACTAGCGGGGGGAGTGAGCAGTTCTTC.

The chain's CDR3 is CASSRPGVSGYTF. As DNA, the CDR3 is TGTGCCAGCAGTCGTCCCGGGGTTTCTGGCTACACCTTC. This chain connects TRBV27 to TRBJ1-2, with D hard to call. Germline lookup yields CDR1 MNHEY and CDR2 SMNVEV (reference sequence). V was shortened by 5 bases and J by 7 bases, with 14 bases between the two germline ends. The CDR3 runs 13 residues.

The chain is built from TRBV12-3 or TRBV12-4 and TRBJ1-5; D might be TRBD1 (5 bases). CDR3 length equals 13 residues. The V end lost 6 bases, the J end lost 11 bases, and 17 bases lay between the germline ends. CDR3 residues: CASRTGGVSTQHF. In DNA, the CDR3 is TGTGCCAGCAGAACAGGAGGGGTTTCGACCCAGCATTTT.

V usage is TRBV27 and J usage is TRBJ2-5; TRBD1 aligns across 7 bases. Trimming cost V 4 bases and J 4 bases; bases outside gene matches: 3. This CDR3 is built from 13 residues. Germline assignment: CDR1 MNHEY and CDR2 SMNVEV (reference sequence). CDR3 bases: TGTGCCAGCAGTTACAGGGGTGCAGAGACCCAGTACTTC. Protein product: CASSYRGAETQYF.